The T cell receptor beta chain described here comes from a study of Graves' ophthalmopathy and Graves' hyperthyroidism. Broader study findings: A majority of expanded thyroid clonotypes exceeding 0.001 frequency were likewise present in blood.

CDR3 length: 11 residues. Germline-derived CDR1 and CDR2 are SQVTM and ANQGSEA. Details on this clonotype: No antigen is known for it. One end of the junction does not line up with germline, which may come from a read error.

RNA transcripts were the source from which TCR beta CDR3 regions were amplified. HTBI-primed first-round RT-PCR preceded second-round multiplex PCR. TCRdb re-analysed the multiplex PCR reads in MiXCR, keeping a single row per CDR3 protein. The repertoire holds over a million distinct CDR3 sequences, with 35% to 40% as singletons. Source material: peripheral blood or thyroid tissue (not recorded which). This clonotype was sampled from an adult man with Graves' hyperthyroidism. The V call is TRBV29-1, the J call TRBJ2-7; the match to TRBD1 covers 7 bases. CDR3 amino acids: CSFDRVGEQYF. DNA for the CDR3: TGCAGCTTTGACAGGGTTGGTGAGCAGTACTTC.